This is a list of T cell receptor beta chains from one sample in a study of regulatory T cells in long-lasting Graves disease. From the multiplex PCR reads, TCRdb called clonotypes with MiXCR, one entry per CDR3 protein. Of 400,000 to 600,000 distinct CDR3 sequences in the sample, roughly 21% were seen once. Sequencing was performed on peripheral blood mononuclear cells (PBMCs), taken when the disease was refractory, from a patient treated with antithyroid drugs. These receptors were taken from a female donor with Graves disease. Both conserved end residues are part of each CDR3. The order of the fields is clone size, J gene, V gene, D gene, CDR3 protein, CDR3 DNA. The D gene is left open where the match is weak. Size is stated for part of the rows, as once, few or many counts, or as a class when the clone is expanded.

>few|TRBJ2-7|TRBV5-1|.
CASSLAENYEQYF
TGCGCCAGCAGCTTGGCGGAGAATTACGAGCAGTACTTC
>.|TRBJ2-2|TRBV19|.
CASTWPTGELFF
TGTGCCAGTACGTGGCCCACCGGGGAGCTGTTTTTT
>many|TRBJ2-7|TRBV20-1|.
CSATSPSYEQYF
TGCAGTGCTACGAGCCCGTCCTACGAGCAGTACTTC
>.|TRBJ2-2|TRBV7-9|.
CASSSQTPQNTGELFF
TGTGCCAGCAGTTCCCAGACCCCCCAGAACACCGGGGAGCTGTTTTTT
>many|TRBJ1-1|TRBV5-1|.
CASSFVGTLNTEAFF
TGCGCCAGCAGCTTCGTTGGGACTTTGAACACTGAAGCTTTCTTT
>.|TRBJ2-1|TRBV20-1|.
CSAGRDGFNEQFF
TGCAGTGCGGGAAGGGATGGGTTCAATGAGCAGTTCTTC
>many|TRBJ2-7|TRBV28|.
CASSAQGGDYEQYF
TGTGCCAGCAGTGCCCAGGGGGGCGACTACGAGCAGTACTTC
>many|TRBJ1-2|TRBV28|.
CASSFRTGSDGYTF
TGTGCCAGCAGTTTCCGAACAGGGTCGGATGGCTACACCTTC
>many|TRBJ2-7|TRBV28|TRBD2
CASSPPGGGSGASYEQYF
TGTGCCAGCAGTCCGCCGGGGGGAGGAAGCGGGGCATCCTACGAGCAGTACTTC
>once|TRBJ2-2|TRBV19|TRBD2
CASSKGLAGGPNTGELFF
TGTGCCAGTAGTAAAGGACTAGCGGGGGGGCCGAACACCGGGGAGCTGTTTTTT
>.|TRBJ1-4|TRBV19|.
CASSVTGSGDEKLFF
TGTGCCAGTAGTGTAACAGGGTCTGGCGATGAAAAACTGTTTTTT
>many|TRBJ2-7|TRBV28|.
CASSSPLGGDYEQYF
TGTGCCAGCAGTTCCCCCTTGGGGGGCGACTACGAGCAGTACTTC
>.|TRBJ1-2|TRBV19|TRBD1
CASWDRQNYGYTF
TGTGCCAGTTGGGACAGGCAGAACTATGGCTACACCTTC
>.|TRBJ2-7|TRBV6-1|TRBD1
CASNDRAEQYF
TGTGCCAGCAACGACAGGGCCGAGCAGTACTTC
>few|TRBJ2-5|TRBV20-1|.
CSALGPQETQYF
TGCAGTGCTTTAGGTCCACAAGAGACCCAGTACTTC
>.|TRBJ1-4|TRBV10-3|TRBD1
CAISEAGQGAEKLFF
TGTGCCATCAGTGAGGCGGGACAGGGGGCTGAAAAACTGTTTTTT
>many|TRBJ2-7|TRBV20-1|TRBD2
CSARDFGAGEIGEQYF
TGCAGTGCTAGAGATTTTGGAGCGGGGGAAATCGGGGAGCAGTACTTC
>.|TRBJ2-2|TRBV29-1|.
CSVESGQSTGELFF
TGCAGCGTTGAATCCGGACAGTCCACCGGGGAGCTGTTTTTT
>.|TRBJ2-3|TRBV29-1|TRBD2
CSVEASGSNADTQYF
TGCAGCGTTGAGGCTAGCGGGAGTAACGCAGATACGCAGTATTTT
>few|TRBJ2-6|TRBV6-5|.
CASSYIEGSSGANVLTF
TGTGCCAGCAGTTACATAGAAGGGAGCTCTGGGGCCAACGTCCTGACTTTC
>many|TRBJ1-4|TRBV10-3|.
CAISESGSSNEKLFF
TGTGCCATCAGTGAGTCTGGGTCCTCTAATGAAAAACTGTTTTTT
>many|TRBJ2-5|TRBV27|TRBD2
CASSFFSGEETQYF
TGTGCCAGCAGTTTTTTTAGCGGGGAAGAGACCCAGTACTTC
>many|TRBJ2-5|TRBV12-3/TRBV12-4|.
CASSSLVTQYF
TGTGCCAGCAGTTCCCTGGTGACCCAGTACTTC
>.|TRBJ2-5|TRBV19|TRBD1
CASSIGSGTGSLETQYF
TGTGCCAGTAGTATAGGTTCCGGGACAGGTTCCTTGGAGACCCAGTACTTC
>few|TRBJ2-2|TRBV2|TRBD1
CASSDKDRVEWPGTGELFF
TGTGCCAGCAGTGACAAGGACAGGGTGGAGTGGCCGGGCACCGGGGAGCTGTTTTTT
>few|TRBJ2-7|TRBV5-1|TRBD2
CASSWKRGPSYEQYF
TGCGCCAGCAGCTGGAAGCGGGGGCCCTCCTACGAGCAGTACTTC
>.|TRBJ1-5|TRBV27|.
CASSSAGRFGNQPQHF
TGTGCCAGCAGTTCCGCGGGACGATTCGGCAATCAGCCCCAGCATTTT
>few|TRBJ1-1|TRBV7-9|TRBD1
CASSSETGLNTEAFF
TGTGCCAGCAGCTCTGAGACAGGGCTGAACACTGAAGCTTTCTTT
>few|TRBJ1-5|TRBV19|.
CASSDKGRSPVTQHF
TGTGCCAGTAGTGATAAGGGACGCTCCCCGGTGACCCAGCATTTT
>many|TRBJ1-4|TRBV7-2|TRBD1
CASSRLTGEKLFF
TGTGCCAGCAGCAGACTGACAGGGGAAAAACTGTTTTTT
>few|TRBJ1-2|TRBV20-1|.
CSARQPTLLNYGYTF
TGCAGTGCTAGACAACCAACCCTCTTAAACTATGGCTACACCTTC
>.|TRBJ2-3|TRBV2|.
CASSWDRQPGDTQYF
TGTGCCAGCAGCTGGGACCGGCAACCGGGGGATACGCAGTATTTT
>.|TRBJ1-5|TRBV12-5|.
CASGLGRSGPQHF
TGTGCTAGTGGTTTGGGCAGGAGCGGGCCCCAGCATTTT
>few|TRBJ2-7|TRBV24-1|TRBD1
CATSGSGTGDFYEQYF
TGTGCCACCAGTGGTTCCGGGACAGGGGACTTCTACGAGCAGTACTTC
>once|TRBJ1-3|TRBV7-9|.
CASSFNLDRISGNTIYF
TGTGCCAGCAGCTTCAACCTCGACAGGATCTCTGGAAACACCATATATTTT
>.|TRBJ2-7|TRBV30|TRBD2
CAWTPLQGLAGDEQYF
TGTGCCTGGACCCCCCTGCAGGGTCTAGCGGGAGACGAGCAGTACTTC
>.|TRBJ1-2|TRBV14|.
CASSQDGVLGDGYTF
TGTGCCAGCAGCCAAGATGGGGTTCTCGGGGATGGCTACACCTTC
>many|TRBJ1-1|TRBV6-5|.
CASSYSRILNTEAFF
TGTGCCAGCAGTTACTCGCGGATCCTGAACACTGAAGCTTTCTTT
>few|TRBJ1-2|TRBV9|TRBD1
CASSAPGQRIYGYTF
TGTGCCAGCAGCGCTCCGGGACAGAGGATCTATGGCTACACCTTC
>many|TRBJ2-6|TRBV30|.
CAYAGGANVLTF
TGTGCCTACGCGGGGGGGGCCAACGTCCTGACTTTC
>many|TRBJ2-7|TRBV5-1|TRBD1
CASRPGTGGVYEQYF
TGCGCCAGCAGACCTGGGACAGGGGGCGTCTACGAGCAGTACTTC
>few|TRBJ2-7|TRBV4-1|.
CASSRQGGGSYEQYF
TGCGCCAGCAGCCGACAGGGAGGTGGGAGCTACGAGCAGTACTTC
>many|TRBJ1-2|TRBV19|.
CASTQEGHTLNYGYTF
TGTGCCAGTACTCAAGAGGGGCACACACTTAACTATGGCTACACCTTC
>few|TRBJ1-1|TRBV20-1|.
CSARSGASNTEAFF
TGCAGTGCTAGATCCGGGGCTTCGAACACTGAAGCTTTCTTT
>few|TRBJ1-4|TRBV27|.
CASSVGRGINEKLFF
TGTGCCAGCAGTGTCGGACGGGGAATTAATGAAAAACTGTTTTTT
>.|TRBJ2-2|TRBV7-9|.
CASTKPLTGELFF
TGTGCCAGCACCAAACCCCTCACCGGGGAGCTGTTTTTT
>.|TRBJ1-5|TRBV2|.
CASSDSLPLRLDSNQPQHF
TGTGCCAGCAGTGACAGCTTGCCACTCAGGCTCGATAGCAATCAGCCCCAGCATTTT
>many|TRBJ2-7|TRBV28|TRBD1
CASSNRQGYEQYF
TGTGCCAGCAGTAACCGACAGGGCTACGAGCAGTACTTC
>few|TRBJ1-2|TRBV29-1|.
CSVTGIDGYTF
TGCAGCGTCACAGGGATTGATGGCTACACCTTC